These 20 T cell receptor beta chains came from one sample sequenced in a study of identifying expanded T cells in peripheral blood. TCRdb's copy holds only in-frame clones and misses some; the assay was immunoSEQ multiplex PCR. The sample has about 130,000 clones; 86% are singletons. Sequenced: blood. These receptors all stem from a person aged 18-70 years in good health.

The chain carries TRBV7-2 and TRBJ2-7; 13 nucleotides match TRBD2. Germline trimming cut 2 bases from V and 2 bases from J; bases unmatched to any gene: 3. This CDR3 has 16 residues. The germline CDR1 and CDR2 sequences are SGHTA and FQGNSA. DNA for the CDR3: TGTGCCAGCAGCTTAAGACTAGCGGGGGGACCCTACGAGCAGTACTTC. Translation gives CASSLRLAGGPYEQYF.

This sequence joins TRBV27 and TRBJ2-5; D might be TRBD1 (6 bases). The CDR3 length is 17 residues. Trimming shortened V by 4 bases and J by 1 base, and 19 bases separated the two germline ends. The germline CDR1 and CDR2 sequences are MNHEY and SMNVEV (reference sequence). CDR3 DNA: TGTGCCAGCAGTTGCCGGGACAACCTTACCCTCCAAGAGACCCAGTACTTC. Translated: CASSCRDNLTLQETQYF.

In nucleotides, the CDR3 is TGTGCCAGCAGCTTGTACTTCCCCAGTCCCTACGAGCAGTACTTC. It specifies CASSLYFPSPYEQYF. The chain couples TRBV5-5 to TRBJ2-7; D is undetermined. The CDR3 covers 15 residues. Trimming removed 1 base from V and 2 bases from J, with 13 bases in between. The germline V gene encodes CDR1 SGHKS and CDR2 YYEKEE (reference sequence). Supplemented by reference TRBV5-5 and TRBJ2-7, the full variable domain reads DAGVTQSPTHLIKTRGQQVTLRCSPISGHKSVSWYQQVLGQGPQFIFQYYEKEERGRGNFPDRFSARQFPNYSSELNVNALLLGDSALYLCASSLYFPSPYEQYFGPGTRLTVT.

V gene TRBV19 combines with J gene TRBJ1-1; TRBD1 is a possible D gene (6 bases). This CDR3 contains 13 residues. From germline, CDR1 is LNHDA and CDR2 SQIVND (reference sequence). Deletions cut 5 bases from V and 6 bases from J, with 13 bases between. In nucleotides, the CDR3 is TGTGCCAGTAGTTGGGGGGCTAGAGCTGAAGCTTTCTTT. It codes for CASSWGARAEAFF.

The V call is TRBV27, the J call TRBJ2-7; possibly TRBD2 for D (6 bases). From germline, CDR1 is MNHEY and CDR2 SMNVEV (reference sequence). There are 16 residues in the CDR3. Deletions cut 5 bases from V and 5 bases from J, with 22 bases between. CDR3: CASSPLNVEGPHEQYF. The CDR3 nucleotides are TGTGCCAGCAGTCCCTTGAATGTGGAGGGCCCCCACGAGCAGTACTTC.

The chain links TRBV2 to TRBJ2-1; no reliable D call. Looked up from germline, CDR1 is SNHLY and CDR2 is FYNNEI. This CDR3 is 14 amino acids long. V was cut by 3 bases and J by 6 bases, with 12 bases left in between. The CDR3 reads CASSDPLLSNEQFF. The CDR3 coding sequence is TGTGCCAGCAGTGACCCCCTTCTTAGCAATGAGCAGTTCTTC.

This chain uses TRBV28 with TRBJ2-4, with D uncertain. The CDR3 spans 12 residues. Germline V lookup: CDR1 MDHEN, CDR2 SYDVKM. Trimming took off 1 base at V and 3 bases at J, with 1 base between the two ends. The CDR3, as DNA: TGTGCCAGCAGTTTATTCAAAAACATTCAGTACTTC. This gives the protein CASSLFKNIQYF.

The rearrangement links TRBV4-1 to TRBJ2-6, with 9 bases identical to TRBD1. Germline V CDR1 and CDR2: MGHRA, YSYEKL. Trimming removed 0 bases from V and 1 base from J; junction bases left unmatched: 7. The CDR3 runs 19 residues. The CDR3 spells CASSQDRGQGISGANVLTF. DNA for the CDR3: TGCGCCAGCAGCCAAGATCGGGGACAGGGTATATCTGGGGCCAACGTCCTGACTTTC.

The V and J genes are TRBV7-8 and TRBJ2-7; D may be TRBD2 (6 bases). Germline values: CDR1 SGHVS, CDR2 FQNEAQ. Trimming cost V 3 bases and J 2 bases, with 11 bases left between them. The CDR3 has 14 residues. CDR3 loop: CASSLAGKTYEQYF. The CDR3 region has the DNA TGTGCCAGCAGCTTGGCGGGGAAGACCTACGAGCAGTACTTC.

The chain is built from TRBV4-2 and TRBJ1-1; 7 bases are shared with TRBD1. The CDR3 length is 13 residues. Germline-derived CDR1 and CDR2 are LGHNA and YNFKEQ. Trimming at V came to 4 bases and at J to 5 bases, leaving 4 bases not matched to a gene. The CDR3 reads CASSPGGRTEAFF. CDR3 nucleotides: TGTGCCAGCAGCCCAGGGGGGAGGACTGAAGCTTTCTTT.

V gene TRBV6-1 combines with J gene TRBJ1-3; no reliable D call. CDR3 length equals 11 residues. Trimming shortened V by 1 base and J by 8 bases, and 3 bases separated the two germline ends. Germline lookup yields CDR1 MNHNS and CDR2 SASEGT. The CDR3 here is CASSEGYTIYF. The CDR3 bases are TGTGCCAGCAGTGAAGGTTACACCATATATTTT.

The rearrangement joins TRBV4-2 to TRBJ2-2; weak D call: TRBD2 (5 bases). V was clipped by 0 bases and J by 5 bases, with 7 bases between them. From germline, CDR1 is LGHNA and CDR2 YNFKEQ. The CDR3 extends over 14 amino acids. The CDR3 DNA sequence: TGTGCCAGCAGCCAAGATGGGAGTACCGGGGAGCTGTTTTTT. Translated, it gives CASSQDGSTGELFF.

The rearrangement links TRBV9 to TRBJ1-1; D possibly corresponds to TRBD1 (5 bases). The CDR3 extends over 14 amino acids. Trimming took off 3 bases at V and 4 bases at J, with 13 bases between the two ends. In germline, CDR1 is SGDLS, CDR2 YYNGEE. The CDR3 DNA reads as TGTGCCAGCAGCGGTCGGGCAGGGTTCACTGAAGCTTTCTTT. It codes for CASSGRAGFTEAFF.

CDR3 nucleotides: TGTGCCAGCAGCATGCCGGGGACCGATACGCAGTATTTT. This translates into CASSMPGTDTQYF. This rearrangement joins TRBV6-5 to TRBJ2-3; D may correspond to TRBD1 or TRBD2 (5 bases each). The germline V gene encodes CDR1 MNHEY and CDR2 SVGAGI. Trimming shortened V by 6 bases and J by 6 bases, and 13 bases separated the two germline ends. The CDR3 is made up of 13 amino acids.

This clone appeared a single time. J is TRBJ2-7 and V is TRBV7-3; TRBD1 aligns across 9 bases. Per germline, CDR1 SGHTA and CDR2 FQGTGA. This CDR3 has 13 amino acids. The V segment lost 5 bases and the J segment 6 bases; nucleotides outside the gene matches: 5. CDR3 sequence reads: CASSAKTGGEQYF. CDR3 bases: TGTGCCAGCAGCGCTAAGACAGGGGGCGAGCAGTACTTC.

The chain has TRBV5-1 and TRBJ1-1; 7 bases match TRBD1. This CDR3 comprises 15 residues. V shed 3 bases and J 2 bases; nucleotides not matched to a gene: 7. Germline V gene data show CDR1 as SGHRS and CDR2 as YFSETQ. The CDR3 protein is CASSSGQSVNTEAFF. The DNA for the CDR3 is TGCGCCAGCAGCTCGGGACAGTCAGTTAACACTGAAGCTTTCTTT.

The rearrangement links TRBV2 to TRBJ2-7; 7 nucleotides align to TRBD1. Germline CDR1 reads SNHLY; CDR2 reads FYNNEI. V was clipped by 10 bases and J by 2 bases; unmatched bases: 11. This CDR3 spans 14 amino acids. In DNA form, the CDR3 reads TGTGCCACCGAAGCAGAGGACAGGACCTACGAGCAGTACTTC. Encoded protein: CATEAEDRTYEQYF.

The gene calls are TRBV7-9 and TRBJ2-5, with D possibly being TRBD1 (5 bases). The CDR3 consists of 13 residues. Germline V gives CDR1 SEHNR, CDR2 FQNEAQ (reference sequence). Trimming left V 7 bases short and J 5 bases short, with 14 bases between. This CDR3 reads CASTQQGGETQYF. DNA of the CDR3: TGTGCCAGCACCCAGCAGGGTGGGGAGACCCAGTACTTC.

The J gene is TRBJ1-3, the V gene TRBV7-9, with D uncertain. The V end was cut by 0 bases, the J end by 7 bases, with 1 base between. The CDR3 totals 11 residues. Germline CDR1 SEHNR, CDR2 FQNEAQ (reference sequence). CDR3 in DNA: TGTGCCAGCAGCTTAGCGAACACCATATATTTT. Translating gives CASSLANTIYF.

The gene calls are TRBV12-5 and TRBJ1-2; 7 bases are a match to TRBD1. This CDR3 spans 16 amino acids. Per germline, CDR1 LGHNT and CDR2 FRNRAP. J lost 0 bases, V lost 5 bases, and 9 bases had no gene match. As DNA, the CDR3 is TGTGCTAGTGGTGCTACTCCCGACAGGGCTAACTATGGCTACACCTTC. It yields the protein CASGATPDRANYGYTF. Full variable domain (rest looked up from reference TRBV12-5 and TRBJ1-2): DARVTQTPRHKVTEMGQEVTMRCQPILGHNTVFWYRQTMMQGLELLAYFRNRAPLDDSGMPKDRFSAEMPDATLATLKIQPSEPRDSAVYFCASGATPDRANYGYTFGSGTRLTVV.